The 28 T cell receptor beta chains given below trace back to one sample, sequenced in a study of T cell changes during pregnancy in multiple sclerosis. Generated by immunoSEQ multiplex PCR, the TCRdb table keeps only in-frame clones and is missing some. The table lists about 53,000 clones, 90% of them singletons. The starting material was peripheral blood, obtained after pregnancy. These receptors came from a female donor in good health, enrolled as a control in a pregnancy study.

V and J are TRBV7-6 and TRBJ2-7, with D maybe TRBD1 (5 bases). CDR1 and CDR2 from the germline V gene are SGHVS and FNYEAQ. V was pared by 4 bases and J by 6 bases, with 16 bases between. The CDR3 has 14 residues. CDR3 sequence reads: CASSSTARGGEQYF. The CDR3 DNA reads TGTGCCAGCAGCTCTACGGCTAGGGGCGGCGAGCAGTACTTC.

The chain combines TRBV13 with TRBJ1-5; D remains unclear. This CDR3 is 14 amino acids long. Per the germline V gene, CDR1 is PRHDT and CDR2 is FYEKMQ (reference sequence). V was clipped by 0 bases and J by 4 bases, with 7 bases between them. CDR3 residues: CASSLGTGNQPQHF. The CDR3 DNA follows: TGTGCCAGCAGCTTAGGGACGGGGAATCAGCCCCAGCATTTT.

The rearrangement joins TRBV5-1 to TRBJ2-6; D gene uncertain. Germline CDR1 is SGHRS and CDR2 is YFSETQ. The CDR3 contains 19 residues. V was cut by 4 bases and J by 8 bases, with 28 bases left in between. The CDR3 is CASSPRLGLSAQSSNVLTF. CDR3 DNA sequence: TGCGCCAGCAGCCCACGGCTCGGGTTGAGTGCCCAGTCGTCCAACGTCCTGACTTTC.

The V call is TRBV4-2, the J call TRBJ2-3, with D perhaps matching TRBD1 (6 bases). This CDR3 is 15 amino acids long. In germline, CDR1 is LGHNA, CDR2 YNFKEQ. V shed 1 base and J shed 4 bases, with 12 bases lying between them. The DNA of the CDR3 is TGTGCCAGCAGCCAAGGAAAGACAGGAGCAGATACGCAGTATTTT. This encodes CASSQGKTGADTQYF.

The chain carries TRBV6-1 and TRBJ2-3; TRBD1 agrees at 7 bases. V gave up 6 bases and J gave up 4 bases; unmatched junction bases: 4. Germline loops: CDR1 MNHNS, CDR2 SASEGT. CDR3 length: 13 residues. Here the CDR3 DNA reads TGTGCCAGCAGACAGGGGTTCGCAGATACGCAGTATTTT. Translated, it gives CASRQGFADTQYF.

The V gene is TRBV4-3, the J gene TRBJ1-5, with D unresolved. The CDR3 is 15 amino acids. V lost 0 bases, J lost 5 bases, and 11 bases lay in between. CDR1 and CDR2 (germline): LGHNA, YSLEER. Here the CDR3 reads CASSQDAGWDQPQHF. The DNA of the CDR3 is TGCGCCAGCAGCCAAGATGCCGGGTGGGATCAGCCCCAGCATTTT.

V usage is TRBV27 and J usage is TRBJ1-4; 9 nucleotides align to TRBD1. The CDR3 extends over 14 amino acids. Germline trimming cut 5 bases from V and 7 bases from J; bases unmatched to any gene: 5. Germline CDR1 is MNHEY and CDR2 is SMNVEV (reference sequence). CDR3 coding DNA: TGTGCCAGCAGTACCGGGACAGGGAGTGAAAAACTGTTTTTT. Protein sequence: CASSTGTGSEKLFF.

V usage is TRBV9 and J usage is TRBJ2-7; no firm D call. V shed 0 bases and J shed 2 bases, with 12 bases lying between them. Germline loops: CDR1 SGDLS, CDR2 YYNGEE. This CDR3 contains 15 residues. CDR3 loop: CASSVGGSFTYEQYF. The DNA of the CDR3 is TGTGCCAGCAGCGTAGGTGGCAGTTTTACCTACGAGCAGTACTTC.

J is TRBJ1-2 and V is TRBV28, with D uncertain. Trimming removed 4 bases from V and 4 bases from J, with 7 bases in between. Germline V gene sequence: CDR1 MDHEN, CDR2 SYDVKM. The CDR3 has 12 residues. CDR3: CASSSISYGYTF. The CDR3 DNA follows: TGTGCCAGCAGTTCCATCAGCTATGGCTACACCTTC.

The J gene is TRBJ1-1, the V gene TRBV5-5; 9 positions agree with TRBD1. In germline, CDR1 is SGHKS, CDR2 YYEKEE (reference sequence). This CDR3 spans 15 amino acids. With V trimmed by 3 bases and J by 5 bases, 8 bases remained unmatched. In nucleotides, the CDR3 is TGTGCCAGCAGCTATTCGGGACAGGGCGCAACTGAAGCTTTCTTT. Its protein is CASSYSGQGATEAFF.

The chain is built from TRBV27 and TRBJ2-3; 10 bases line up with TRBD2. J gave up 4 bases and V 4 bases, and 8 bases lay outside the gene matches. The length of the CDR3 is 16 residues. Germline V lookup: CDR1 MNHEY, CDR2 SMNVEV (reference sequence). CDR3 amino acids: CASSYLAGADADTQYF. Written as DNA, the CDR3 is TGTGCCAGCAGTTACCTAGCGGGAGCGGACGCAGATACGCAGTATTTT.

The V and J genes are TRBV7-2 and TRBJ2-3, with TRBD2 matching 10 bases. The CDR3 runs to 15 residues. The germline CDR1 and CDR2 sequences are SGHTA and FQGNSA. The J segment lost 0 bases and the V segment lost 6 bases, leaving 3 bases of the junction unmatched. The CDR3 reads CASSLAGDSTDTQYF. CDR3 DNA: TGTGCCAGCAGTCTAGCGGGGGACAGCACAGATACGCAGTATTTT.

The rearrangement joins TRBV30 to TRBJ1-5; 9 bases are shared with TRBD1. V lost 1 base, J lost 7 bases, and 5 bases stayed unmatched. Per germline, CDR1 GTSNPN and CDR2 SVGIG (reference sequence). The CDR3 extends over 14 amino acids. The CDR3 nucleotides read TGTGCCTGGAGTGGGGGACAGGGAGGGCAGCCCCAGCATTTT. This gives the protein CAWSGGQGGQPQHF.

The chain employs TRBV19 and TRBJ1-2; 7 nucleotides align to TRBD1. The CDR3 is 13 residues long. The junction had 6 bases not matched to a gene; V was cut back by 6 bases and J by 5 bases. Germline CDR1 reads LNHDA; CDR2 reads SQIVND (reference sequence). CDR3 bases: TGTGCCAGTAGCCGGGACAGAACTTATGGCTACACCTTC. The encoded protein is CASSRDRTYGYTF.

The J gene is TRBJ2-7, the V gene TRBV25-1, with 9 nucleotides matching TRBD2. The trim removed 1 base at V and 2 bases at J, leaving 3 bases unmatched. Looked up from germline, CDR1 is MGHDK and CDR2 is SYGVNS. This CDR3 is 15 amino acids long. The CDR3 DNA reads TGTGCCAGCAGTGAATTGGCGGGAGGGCCCTACGAGCAGTACTTC. Translated, it gives CASSELAGGPYEQYF.

The genes are TRBV7-2 and TRBJ2-5; D is possibly TRBD2 (5 bases). CDR1 is SGHTA and CDR2 is FQGNSA in the germline V gene. Trimming left V 5 bases short and J 5 bases short, with 12 bases between. The CDR3 sequence is 13 residues long. The CDR3 bases are TGTGCCAGCAGCCCGTCTCAGCGGGAGACCCAGTACTTC. The encoded protein is CASSPSQRETQYF.

In its sample, this clone was seen a few times. The chain combines TRBV19 with TRBJ1-2; 9 bases match TRBD1. The CDR3 runs to 16 residues. The junction had 16 bases not matched to a gene; V was cut back by 9 bases and J by 5 bases. CDR1 and CDR2 from the germline V gene are LNHDA and SQIVND (reference sequence). CDR3 coding DNA: TGTGCCAGCCGAAGAGGGGGACAGGGCTCAGGATATGGCTACACCTTC. Its translation: CASRRGGQGSGYGYTF.

This rearrangement joins TRBV27 to TRBJ2-7, with TRBD1 matching 9 bases. V dropped 6 bases and J dropped 2; count of bases not matched to a gene: 5. This CDR3 region has 14 residues. Germline V gives CDR1 MNHEY, CDR2 SMNVEV (reference sequence). The DNA for the CDR3 is TGTGCCAGCAGAGGGACAGGGCGTCCCTACGAGCAGTACTTC. Its protein is CASRGTGRPYEQYF.

The V gene is TRBV19, the J gene TRBJ2-1; D may be TRBD2 (5 bases). V shed 3 bases and J shed 0 bases, with 15 bases lying between them. The CDR3 spans 17 residues. Germline V gene sequence: CDR1 LNHDA, CDR2 SQIVND (reference sequence). CDR3 DNA: TGTGCCAGTAGTATCGAGCCAGCGGAGAGCTCCTACAATGAGCAGTTCTTC. It specifies CASSIEPAESSYNEQFF.

J is TRBJ2-7 and V is TRBV28; 7 bases are shared with TRBD2. This CDR3 spans 16 amino acids. Germline CDR1 is MDHEN and CDR2 is SYDVKM. V was clipped by 4 bases and J by 2 bases; unmatched bases: 11. CDR3 region: CASSWPREGVTYEQYF. In nucleotides, the CDR3 is TGTGCCAGCAGTTGGCCGAGGGAGGGTGTGACCTACGAGCAGTACTTC. Full variable domain (missing parts from reference TRBV28 and TRBJ2-7): DVKVTQSSRYLVKRTGEKVFLECVQDMDHENMFWYRQDPGLGLRLIYFSYDVKMKEKGDIPEGYSVSREKKERFSLILESASTNQTSMYLCASSWPREGVTYEQYFGPGTRLTVT.

The chain links TRBV4-3 to TRBJ2-5; D is ambiguous. V lost 0 bases and J lost 1, with 9 bases in between. Germline V gene data show CDR1 as LGHNA and CDR2 as YSLEER. The CDR3 has 15 residues. CDR3 loop: CASSQEVQSQETQYF. In nucleotides, the CDR3 is TGCGCCAGCAGCCAAGAAGTCCAGTCCCAAGAGACCCAGTACTTC.

The V call is TRBV5-6, the J call TRBJ1-1, with TRBD1 as a possible D gene (5 bases). Trimming took 1 base from V and 3 from J, leaving 16 bases between them. The length of the CDR3 is 16 residues. The germline V gene has CDR1 SGHDT and CDR2 YYEEEE. The CDR3 bases are TGTGCCAGCAGCTTGCAGGGTACCCCTCCCGACACTGAAGCTTTCTTT. Translating gives CASSLQGTPPDTEAFF.

This sequence joins TRBV2 and TRBJ1-6, with TRBD1 identical over 9 bases. With V trimmed by 5 bases and J by 8 bases, 4 bases remained unmatched. The CDR3 length is 14 residues. Germline CDR1 is SNHLY and CDR2 is FYNNEI. The CDR3 sequence: CASSFDRGYSPLHF. The CDR3 DNA reads TGTGCCAGCAGTTTTGACAGGGGGTATTCACCCCTCCACTTT.

CDR3 protein: CASSLEGVLTEAFF. As DNA, the CDR3 is TGCGCCAGCAGCTTGGAGGGGGTTCTGACTGAAGCTTTCTTT. The chain carries TRBV5-1 and TRBJ1-1; D possibly corresponds to TRBD1 (6 bases). The ends were cut back, 0 bases at V and 5 bases at J, with 11 bases in the middle. The CDR3 is made up of 14 amino acids. Germline assignment: CDR1 SGHRS and CDR2 YFSETQ.

This clone was counted once. The V gene is TRBV4-1, the J gene TRBJ2-3; tentative D call: TRBD1 (5 bases). The CDR3 has 14 residues. Trimming cost V 1 base and J 3 bases, with 8 bases left between them. CDR1 and CDR2 from the germline V gene are MGHRA and YSYEKL. The CDR3 loop reads CASSQAGLTDTQYF. The DNA of the CDR3 is TGCGCCAGCAGCCAAGCAGGGTTAACAGATACGCAGTATTTT.

J is TRBJ2-1 and V is TRBV4-2; TRBD2 agrees at 13 bases. This CDR3 has 17 amino acids. Trimming at V came to 4 bases and at J to 7 bases, leaving 10 bases not matched to a gene. Germline values: CDR1 LGHNA, CDR2 YNFKEQ. The CDR3 DNA sequence: TGTGCCAGCAGCCTCCGACTAGCGGGGGGCCCTGTGAATGAGCAGTTCTTC. Translation: CASSLRLAGGPVNEQFF.

The J gene is TRBJ1-1, the V gene TRBV7-9; D is uncertain. The CDR3 is 10 amino acids. Germline CDR1 and CDR2: SEHNR and FQNEAQ (reference sequence). Trimming shortened V by 5 bases and J by 8 bases, and 6 bases separated the two germline ends. The chain's CDR3 is CASSIQEAFF. In DNA form, the CDR3 reads TGTGCCAGCAGCATACAGGAAGCTTTCTTT.

The chain combines TRBV4-1 with TRBJ2-3, with 10 bases aligning to TRBD2. In germline, CDR1 is MGHRA, CDR2 YSYEKL. V lost 4 bases, J lost 3 bases, and 4 bases stayed unmatched. CDR3 length equals 15 residues. The CDR3 DNA follows: TGCGCCAGCAGCCTTACTAGCGGGATAACAGATACGCAGTATTTT. This sequence encodes CASSLTSGITDTQYF.